This T cell receptor (beta chain) is from a study of cytomegalovirus exposure and HLA in healthy donors. There are 15 residues in the CDR3. Germline V CDR1 and CDR2: MNHEY, SVGAGI. V lost 4 bases to trimming and J lost 10 bases; unmatched junction nucleotides: 6. PCR involved 60 Vbeta and 13 Jbeta primers. Method: immunoSEQ multiplex PCR; TCRdb's copy keeps in-frame clones and lacks some. This table has about 93,000 clones, over 70% appearing once. The TCR sequence derives from a boy aged 5 to 17 in good health and CMV-seronegative. The sequenced sample was PBMCs. The chain carries TRBV6-5 and TRBJ1-6; 11 nucleotides align to TRBD1. The CDR3 reads CASSSPGQGESPLHF. As DNA, the CDR3 is TGTGCCAGCAGTTCTCCGGGACAGGGGGAATCACCCCTCCACTTT.